One T cell receptor beta chain is described in this entry. What it recognizes is unknown. This sample was taken from a study of cytomegalovirus exposure and HLA in healthy donors. The assay was immunoSEQ multiplex PCR, and TCRdb's table has in-frame clones only and misses some. The profile shows fewer than 400,000 clones, roughly 87% of them singletons. The V segment lost 3 bases and the J segment 4 bases; nucleotides outside the gene matches: 6. Germline V lookup: CDR1 SGHRS, CDR2 YFSETQ. The CDR3 is 14 residues long. Regarding the study as a whole: Accounts indicate the classifier identified cytomegalovirus status with strong specificity and sensitivity. The study listed around 150 cytomegalovirus-associated TCR beta chains.

This chain connects TRBV5-1 to TRBJ1-1; 7 nucleotides line up with TRBD1. The sequence was collected from a man aged 25-45 years in good health and CMV-seronegative. Sequencing was done on a sample of PBMCs. CDR3 coding DNA: TGCGCCAGCAGCTCTACAGGGGCTGTCACTGAAGCTTTCTTT. It yields the protein CASSSTGAVTEAFF.